This T cell receptor (beta chain) was profiled in a study of T cell responses to AZD1222 COVID-19 vaccine. Study-wide results and caveats: Seropositive AZD1222 recipients at baseline numbered only five to seven.

In regard to this clone: Its antigen is not identified.

Produced via immunoSEQ multiplex PCR; TCRdb's table is partial and in-frame only. The repertoire holds roughly 50,000 clones, with 80% to 90% as singletons. Trimming left V 3 bases short and J 0 bases short, with 8 bases between. Germline-derived CDR1 and CDR2 are SGHAT and FQNNGV. The CDR3 has 14 residues. The origin of this receptor is an adult in good health. This sample comprised peripheral blood, obtained on day 0 of AZD1222 vaccination. This chain uses TRBV11-2 with TRBJ2-5, with D tentatively TRBD1 (5 bases). Here the CDR3 reads CASSLGQYQETQYF. Written as DNA, the CDR3 is TGTGCCAGCAGCTTGGGGCAGTACCAAGAGACCCAGTACTTC.